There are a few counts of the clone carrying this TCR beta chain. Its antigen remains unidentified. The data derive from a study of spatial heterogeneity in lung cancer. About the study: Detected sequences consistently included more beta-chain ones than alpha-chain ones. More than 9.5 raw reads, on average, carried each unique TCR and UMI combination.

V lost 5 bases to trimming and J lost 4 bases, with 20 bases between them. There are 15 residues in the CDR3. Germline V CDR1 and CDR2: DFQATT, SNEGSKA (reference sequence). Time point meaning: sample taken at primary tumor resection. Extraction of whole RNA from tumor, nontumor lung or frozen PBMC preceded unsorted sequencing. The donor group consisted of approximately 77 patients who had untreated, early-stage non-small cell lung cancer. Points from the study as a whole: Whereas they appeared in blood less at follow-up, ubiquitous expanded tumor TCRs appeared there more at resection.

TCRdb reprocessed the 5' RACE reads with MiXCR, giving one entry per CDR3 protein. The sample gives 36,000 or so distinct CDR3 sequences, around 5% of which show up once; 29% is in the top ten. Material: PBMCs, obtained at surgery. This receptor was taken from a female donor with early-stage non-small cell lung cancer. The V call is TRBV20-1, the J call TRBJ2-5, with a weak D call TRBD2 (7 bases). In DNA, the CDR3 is TGCAGTGCTGGGCGGACGGGGGGCTCGGGAGAGACCCAGTACTTC. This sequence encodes CSAGRTGGSGETQYF.